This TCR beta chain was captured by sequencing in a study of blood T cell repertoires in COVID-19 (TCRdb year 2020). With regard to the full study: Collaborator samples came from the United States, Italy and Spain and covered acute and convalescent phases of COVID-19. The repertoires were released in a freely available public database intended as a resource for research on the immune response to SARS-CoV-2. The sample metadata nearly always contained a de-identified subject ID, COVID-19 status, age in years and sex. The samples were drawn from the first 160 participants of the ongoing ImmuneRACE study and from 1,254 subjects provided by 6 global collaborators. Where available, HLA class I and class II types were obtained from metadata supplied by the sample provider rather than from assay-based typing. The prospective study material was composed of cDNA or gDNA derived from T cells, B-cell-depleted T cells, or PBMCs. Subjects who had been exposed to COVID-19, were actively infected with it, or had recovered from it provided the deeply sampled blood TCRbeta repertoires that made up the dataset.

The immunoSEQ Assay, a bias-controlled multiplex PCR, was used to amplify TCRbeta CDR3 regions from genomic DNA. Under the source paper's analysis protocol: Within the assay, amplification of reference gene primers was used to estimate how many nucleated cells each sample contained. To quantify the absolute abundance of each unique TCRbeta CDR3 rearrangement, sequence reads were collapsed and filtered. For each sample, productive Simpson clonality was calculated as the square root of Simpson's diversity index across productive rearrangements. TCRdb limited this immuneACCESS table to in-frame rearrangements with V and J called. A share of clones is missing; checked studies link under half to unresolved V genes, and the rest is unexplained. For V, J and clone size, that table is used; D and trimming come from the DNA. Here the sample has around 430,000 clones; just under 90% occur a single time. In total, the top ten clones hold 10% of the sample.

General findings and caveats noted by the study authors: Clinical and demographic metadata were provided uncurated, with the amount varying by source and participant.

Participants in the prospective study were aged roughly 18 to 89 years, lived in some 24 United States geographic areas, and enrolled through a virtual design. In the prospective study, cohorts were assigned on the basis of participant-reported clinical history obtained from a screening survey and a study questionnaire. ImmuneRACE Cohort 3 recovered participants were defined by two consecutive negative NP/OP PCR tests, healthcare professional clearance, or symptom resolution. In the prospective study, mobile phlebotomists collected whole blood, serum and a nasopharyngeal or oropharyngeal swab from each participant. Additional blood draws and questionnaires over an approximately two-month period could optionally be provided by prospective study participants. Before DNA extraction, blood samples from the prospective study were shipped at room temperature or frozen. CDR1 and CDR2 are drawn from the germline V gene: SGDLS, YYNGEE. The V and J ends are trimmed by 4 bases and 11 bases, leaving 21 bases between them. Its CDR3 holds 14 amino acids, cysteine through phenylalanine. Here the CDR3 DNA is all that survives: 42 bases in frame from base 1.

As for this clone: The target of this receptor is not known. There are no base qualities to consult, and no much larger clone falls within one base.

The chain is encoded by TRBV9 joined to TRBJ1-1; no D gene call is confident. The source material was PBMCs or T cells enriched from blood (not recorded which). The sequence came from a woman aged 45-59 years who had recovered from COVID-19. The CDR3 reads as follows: CASSPPGVEGGAFF. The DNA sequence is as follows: TGTGCCAGCAGCCCCCCCGGGGTAGAGGGCGGTGCTTTCTTT.